The rows below give T cell receptor beta chains drawn from one sample of a study of blood T cell repertoires in COVID-19. Sequencing was performed with immunoSEQ multiplex PCR; in TCRdb, only in-frame clones are kept and a portion is missing. The data hold hundreds of thousands of clones, with approximately 81% observed a single time. Specimen: peripheral blood. These receptors originate from an elderly woman with acute or convalescent COVID-19. The CDR3 runs from the conserved cysteine through the conserved F or W. D genes are given only for firm matches. The size field is filled for only some rows; it gives once, few, many or a size class.

J: TRBJ2-7
V: TRBV2
D: TRBD1
size: .
CDR3: CASRKDRDRQYF
DNA: TGTGCCAGCAGGAAGGACAGGGATCGGCAGTACTTC

J: TRBJ1-2
V: TRBV12-3/TRBV12-4
D: TRBD1
size: few
CDR3: CASSFGTGGGYTF
DNA: TGTGCCAGCAGTTTCGGGACAGGGGGAGGCTACACCTTC

J: TRBJ1-3
V: TRBV15
D: TRBD1
size: .
CDR3: CATSRERTGTGNTIYF
DNA: TGTGCCACCAGCAGAGAACGGACAGGGACTGGAAACACCATATATTTT

J: TRBJ1-4
V: TRBV29-1
D: .
size: .
CDR3: CSVRVTNEKLFF
DNA: TGCAGCGTCAGGGTAACTAATGAAAAACTGTTTTTT

J: TRBJ2-7
V: TRBV29-1
D: TRBD1
size: .
CDR3: CSVGRQGQNDEQYF
DNA: TGCAGCGTTGGCCGACAGGGGCAAAACGACGAGCAGTACTTC

J: TRBJ1-3
V: TRBV6-5
D: .
size: .
CDR3: CASSRGHRAGNTIYF
DNA: TGTGCCAGCAGCAGAGGCCACAGGGCTGGAAACACCATATATTTT

J: TRBJ2-7
V: TRBV5-6
D: TRBD1
size: .
CDR3: CASSSGTVTYEQYF
DNA: TGTGCCAGCAGCTCCGGGACAGTAACCTACGAGCAGTACTTC

J: TRBJ1-2
V: TRBV11-2
D: TRBD1
size: .
CDR3: CASSSRDRDPLYGYTF
DNA: TGTGCCAGCAGCTCCCGGGACAGGGATCCCCTCTATGGCTACACCTTC

J: TRBJ1-5
V: TRBV4-2
D: .
size: .
CDR3: CASSPSQGSSNQPQHF
DNA: TGTGCCAGCAGCCCTTCCCAGGGATCTAGCAATCAGCCCCAGCATTTT

J: TRBJ2-2
V: TRBV5-1
D: TRBD1
size: .
CDR3: CASSLTVDRGRDTGELFF
DNA: TGCGCCAGCAGCTTGACGGTAGACAGGGGAAGGGACACCGGGGAGCTGTTTTTT

J: TRBJ1-6
V: TRBV3-1/TRBV3-2
D: TRBD1
size: few
CDR3: CASSQEDRGSPLHF
DNA: TGTGCCAGCAGCCAAGAAGACAGGGGATCACCCCTCCACTTT

J: TRBJ1-2
V: TRBV2
D: TRBD1
size: .
CDR3: CATQGVGLSDF
DNA: TGTGCCACACAGGGGGTCGGGCTTAGTGACTTC

J: TRBJ1-6
V: TRBV28
D: TRBD1
size: .
CDR3: CASSSRTGRNSPLHF
DNA: TGTGCCAGCAGTTCCCGGACAGGGAGGAATTCACCCCTCCACTTT

J: TRBJ2-5
V: TRBV6-2/TRBV6-3
D: TRBD1
size: .
CDR3: CASSPARSRGRETQYF
DNA: TGTGCCAGCAGCCCGGCGAGGTCGAGGGGGCGGGAGACCCAGTACTTC

J: TRBJ2-7
V: TRBV14
D: TRBD2
size: .
CDR3: CASSHGGKRDYEQYF
DNA: TGTGCCAGCAGCCATGGGGGGAAGCGGGACTACGAGCAGTACTTC

J: TRBJ2-2
V: TRBV14
D: TRBD1
size: many
CDR3: CASSQRRDRNTGELFF
DNA: TGTGCCAGCAGCCAACGTCGGGACAGGAACACCGGGGAGCTGTTTTTT

J: TRBJ2-2
V: TRBV5-6
D: TRBD2
size: .
CDR3: CASSFTSGSNTGELFF
DNA: TGTGCCAGCAGCTTCACTAGCGGGAGCAACACCGGGGAGCTGTTTTTT

J: TRBJ1-4
V: TRBV5-1
D: .
size: .
CDR3: CASSLGGGTNEKLFF
DNA: TGCGCCAGCAGCTTGGGGGGCGGAACTAATGAAAAACTGTTTTTT

J: TRBJ1-4
V: TRBV30
D: .
size: .
CDR3: CAWSRGRSNEKLFF
DNA: TGTGCCTGGAGTCGCGGGAGGTCTAATGAAAAACTGTTTTTT

J: TRBJ2-2
V: TRBV19
D: .
size: .
CDR3: CASSIRQVRFTGELFF
DNA: TGTGCCAGTAGTATTCGGCAGGTTCGGTTTACCGGGGAGCTGTTTTTT

J: TRBJ1-2
V: TRBV29-1
D: .
size: .
CDR3: CSVITGSSVGYTF
DNA: TGCAGCGTTATTACCGGGAGTAGTGTGGGCTACACCTTC

J: TRBJ2-7
V: TRBV13
D: .
size: .
CDR3: CASSFNRASEQYF
DNA: TGTGCCAGCAGCTTTAACAGGGCATCCGAGCAGTACTTC

J: TRBJ1-5
V: TRBV19
D: TRBD1
size: .
CDR3: CASSRDRGHLNQPQHF
DNA: TGTGCCAGTAGTAGGGACAGGGGTCACCTCAATCAGCCCCAGCATTTT

J: TRBJ1-5
V: TRBV6-5
D: .
size: .
CDR3: CASRTAMGQPQHF
DNA: TGTGCCAGCAGGACAGCTATGGGCCAGCCCCAGCATTTT

J: TRBJ1-2
V: TRBV6-5
D: TRBD1
size: .
CDR3: CASRPQGAGGYTF
DNA: TGTGCCAGCAGACCCCAGGGGGCGGGTGGCTACACCTTC

J: TRBJ2-1
V: TRBV5-1
D: .
size: .
CDR3: CASSYTTPDTLNEQFF
DNA: TGCGCCAGCAGCTATACAACCCCCGACACGCTCAATGAGCAGTTCTTC

J: TRBJ2-7
V: TRBV2
D: TRBD2
size: .
CDR3: CASSGTSGGYEQYF
DNA: TGTGCCAGCAGTGGGACTAGCGGGGGGTACGAGCAGTACTTC

J: TRBJ1-6
V: TRBV19
D: .
size: .
CDR3: CASSIQYNSPLHF
DNA: TGTGCCAGTAGTATACAATATAATTCACCCCTCCACTTT

J: TRBJ2-7
V: TRBV3-1/TRBV3-2
D: TRBD2
size: once
CDR3: CASSHFSGRAIREQYF
DNA: TGTGCCAGCAGCCATTTTAGCGGGAGGGCCATTCGGGAGCAGTACTTC

J: TRBJ2-2
V: TRBV6-5
D: TRBD1
size: .
CDR3: CASRRQGDTGELFF
DNA: TGTGCCAGCAGACGGCAGGGGGACACCGGGGAGCTGTTTTTT

J: TRBJ1-2
V: TRBV6-5
D: .
size: .
CDR3: CASSYRRQPYGYTF
DNA: TGTGCCAGCAGTTACAGACGACAGCCCTATGGCTACACCTTC

J: TRBJ2-1
V: TRBV19
D: TRBD1
size: .
CDR3: CASSPGTGGRNEQFF
DNA: TGTGCCAGTAGTCCCGGGACAGGGGGCCGAAATGAGCAGTTCTTC

J: TRBJ2-7
V: TRBV3-1/TRBV3-2
D: TRBD1
size: .
CDR3: CASSQGQGEDEQYF
DNA: TGTGCCAGCAGCCAGGGACAGGGGGAGGACGAGCAGTACTTC

J: TRBJ2-2
V: TRBV2
D: TRBD2
size: .
CDR3: CASSDGSGLAGTGELFF
DNA: TGTGCCAGCAGTGACGGGTCCGGACTAGCGGGGACCGGGGAGCTGTTTTTT

J: TRBJ1-1
V: TRBV11-2
D: .
size: .
CDR3: CASSLVAGNTEAFF
DNA: TGTGCCAGCAGCTTAGTAGCTGGGAACACTGAAGCTTTCTTT

J: TRBJ2-3
V: TRBV5-4
D: TRBD2
size: .
CDR3: CASSLGGLAGTDTQYF
DNA: TGTGCCAGCAGCTTGGGGGGACTAGCGGGCACAGATACGCAGTATTTT

J: TRBJ2-3
V: TRBV7-9
D: TRBD1
size: .
CDR3: CASSSGQGKDTQYF
DNA: TGTGCCAGCAGCTCTGGACAGGGGAAAGATACGCAGTATTTT

J: TRBJ1-5
V: TRBV5-6
D: TRBD1
size: .
CDR3: CASSSGQGAHPQHF
DNA: TGTGCCAGCAGCTCTGGACAGGGGGCGCATCCCCAGCATTTT

J: TRBJ1-5
V: TRBV18
D: .
size: .
CDR3: CASSPDIIQPQHF
DNA: TGTGCCAGCTCACCGGACATTATTCAGCCCCAGCATTTT

J: TRBJ2-2
V: TRBV10-1
D: TRBD1
size: .
CDR3: CASSPGQGFGELFF
DNA: TGCGCCAGCAGTCCGGGACAGGGTTTCGGGGAGCTGTTTTTT

J: TRBJ2-2
V: TRBV24-1
D: .
size: few
CDR3: CATSDRTGWELFF
DNA: TGTGCCACCAGTGATCGAACAGGGTGGGAGCTGTTTTTT

J: TRBJ1-3
V: TRBV2
D: .
size: .
CDR3: CASREQAGGNTIYF
DNA: TGTGCCAGCAGAGAACAGGCGGGCGGAAACACCATATATTTT

J: TRBJ2-1
V: TRBV10-3
D: TRBD2
size: .
CDR3: CAISPSGREQFF
DNA: TGTGCCATCAGTCCTAGCGGGAGGGAGCAGTTCTTC

J: TRBJ2-3
V: TRBV19
D: TRBD2
size: .
CDR3: CASGGAGTDTQYF
DNA: TGTGCCAGCGGGGGGGCCGGGACAGATACGCAGTATTTT

J: TRBJ1-2
V: TRBV19
D: TRBD1
size: .
CDR3: CASSIDRGLYGYTF
DNA: TGTGCCAGTAGTATAGACAGGGGGCTCTATGGCTACACCTTC

J: TRBJ2-2
V: TRBV2
D: .
size: .
CDR3: CASSVRGTGELFF
DNA: TGTGCCAGCAGTGTCAGGGGCACCGGGGAGCTGTTTTTT

J: TRBJ1-2
V: TRBV7-9
D: .
size: .
CDR3: CASSSPTVINYGYTF
DNA: TGTGCCAGCAGCTCACCGACAGTCATTAACTATGGCTACACCTTC

J: TRBJ1-1
V: TRBV6-1
D: TRBD1
size: .
CDR3: CASSAPRTGGRNTEAFF
DNA: TGTGCCAGCAGTGCCCCGCGGACAGGGGGGAGGAACACTGAAGCTTTCTTT